This T cell receptor (beta chain) emerged from a study of T cells in Graves' hyperthyroidism and ophthalmopathy. Amplification of TCR beta CDR3 regions was performed using RNA transcripts as template. The HTBI primer set drove a first-round RT-PCR of the TCR CDR3. TCRdb re-called the multiplex PCR reads with MiXCR, one entry per CDR3 protein. The sample lists about 290,000 distinct CDR3 sequences; roughly 15% were seen once. CDR3 length equals 13 residues. Trimming took 5 bases from V and 2 from J, leaving 10 bases between them. Among the patients, aged 18 to 65, hyperthyroidism was newly diagnosed and had lasted under 2 months. This clonotype was observed at least ten times.

This sequence originates from a woman aged 25 to 39 with Graves' hyperthyroidism that later progressed to Graves' ophthalmopathy. This chain uses TRBV12-3 or TRBV12-4 with TRBJ2-7; D call uncertain. Sequencing was performed on blood. The CDR3 DNA follows: TGTGCCAGCAGTCTACCCCCTACCTACGAGCAGTACTTC. It codes for CASSLPPTYEQYF.